The 18 T cell receptor beta chains below come from one sample, sequenced in a study of OX40 agonist ivuxolimab in advanced cancers. Only in-frame clones appear in the TCRdb table, and some are missing; sequencing was by immunoSEQ multiplex PCR. The data contain over 150,000 clones, approximately 94% of them singletons. Source: CD4+ or CD8+ T cells sorted from blood, taken in a trial of the OX40 agonist ivuxolimab. Source of these receptors: an adult with an advanced solid tumor such as melanoma, head and neck, liver or kidney cancer.

This clone was seen a single time. The rearrangement joins TRBV29-1 to TRBJ1-2; D is possibly TRBD1 (6 bases). Trimming removed 6 bases from V and 4 bases from J, with 21 bases in between. Looked up from germline, CDR1 is SQVTM and CDR2 is ANQGSEA. The CDR3 has 15 residues. CDR3 sequence (DNA): TGCAGCGTCCCCGCCGGGGGAGGGGGTTCCTATGGCTACACCTTC. The encoded protein is CSVPAGGGGSYGYTF.

The chain couples TRBV6-5 to TRBJ2-7; perhaps D is TRBD1 or TRBD2 (5 bases each). Trimming pared 7 bases from V and 4 bases from J, leaving 17 bases between. The CDR3 length is 14 residues. Germline lookup yields CDR1 MNHEY and CDR2 SVGAGI. CDR3: CASTRSGAIYEQYF. The DNA for the CDR3 is TGTGCCAGCACCCGCTCCGGGGCCATTTACGAGCAGTACTTC.

The chain uses TRBV4-3 and TRBJ1-2; 8 nucleotides match TRBD1. The CDR3 consists of 13 residues. Germline V CDR1 and CDR2: LGHNA, YSLEER. With V trimmed by 3 bases and J by 5 bases, 2 bases remained unmatched. The CDR3 DNA reads as TGCGCCAGCAGCCATAGGACAGGGTATGGCTACACCTTC. Protein sequence: CASSHRTGYGYTF.

V gene TRBV6-5 combines with J gene TRBJ2-1, with TRBD2 matching 15 bases. The J segment lost 10 bases and the V segment lost 6 bases, leaving 7 bases of the junction unmatched. The CDR3 runs 15 residues. Germline assignment: CDR1 MNHEY and CDR2 SVGAGI. The CDR3 bases are TGTGCCAGCAGAGGACTAGCGGGAGGGGGGCGCGAGCAGTTCTTC. Amino acids: CASRGLAGGGREQFF.

The chain has TRBV28 and TRBJ1-1; perhaps TRBD1 as D (5 bases). The germline V gene has CDR1 MDHEN and CDR2 SYDVKM. This CDR3 spans 14 amino acids. The ends were cut back, 2 bases at V and 4 bases at J, with 11 bases in the middle. The CDR3 protein is CASSLGGWSTEAFF. In nucleotides, the CDR3 is TGTGCCAGCAGTTTAGGGGGTTGGAGCACTGAAGCTTTCTTT.

The genes are TRBV15 and TRBJ2-2, with 11 positions matching TRBD2. The germline CDR1 and CDR2 sequences are LNHNV and YYDKDF (reference sequence). With 4 bases clipped from V and 2 bases from J, the junction kept 3 bases outside the gene matches. The CDR3 runs 16 residues. CDR3 bases: TGTGCCACCAGCAATCGACTAGCGGGAAACACCGGGGAGCTGTTTTTT. It codes for CATSNRLAGNTGELFF.

The chain combines TRBV18 with TRBJ2-3; 12 positions agree with TRBD2. J gave up 0 bases and V 4 bases, and 17 bases lay outside the gene matches. In germline, CDR1 is KGHSH, CDR2 LQKENI. This CDR3 contains 21 residues. In nucleotides, the CDR3 is TGTGCCAGCTCACTGAACCGAGCCCCGGGACTAGCGGGCCCTAGCACAGATACGCAGTATTTT. It specifies CASSLNRAPGLAGPSTDTQYF.

This chain connects TRBV28 to TRBJ1-2; D gene unclear. From germline, CDR1 is MDHEN and CDR2 SYDVKM. Trimming took off 6 bases at V and 6 bases at J, with 23 bases between the two ends. The CDR3 covers 16 residues. The CDR3: CASSITPREEWNGYTF. The CDR3 DNA reads TGTGCCAGCAGCATAACCCCCCGGGAAGAGTGGAATGGCTACACCTTC.

V gene TRBV10-3 combines with J gene TRBJ2-5; possibly TRBD1 for D (6 bases). The DNA matches TRBJ2-7 better at its end, which makes the J call doubtful. The CDR3 covers 12 residues. Germline V gene sequence: CDR1 ENHRY, CDR2 SYGVKD. DNA of the CDR3: TGTGCGGCCCGGGACACAACTTACGAGCAGTACTTC. Translation gives CAARDTTYEQYF.

The J gene is TRBJ2-1, the V gene TRBV5-6; possible D gene TRBD2, 7 bases. Trimming took 0 bases from V and 8 from J, leaving 18 bases between them. Germline CDR1 SGHDT, CDR2 YYEEEE. The CDR3 loop spans 16 amino acids. The CDR3 here is CASSLAGGGSVDEQFF. In DNA form, the CDR3 reads TGTGCCAGCAGCTTGGCGGGGGGCGGGAGTGTCGATGAGCAGTTCTTC.

This clone was detected only a few times. The rearrangement uses TRBV7-2 and TRBJ2-3; D is possibly TRBD2 (6 bases). Germline V gives CDR1 SGHTA, CDR2 FQGNSA. The CDR3 has 15 amino acids. V lost 4 bases to trimming and J lost 9 bases, with 20 bases between them. The CDR3 bases are TGTGCCAGCAGCTCCCGGGAGTCTCTCACCCCCACGCAGTATTTT. Translation: CASSSRESLTPTQYF.

The rearrangement uses TRBV7-2 and TRBJ1-5, with a weak D call TRBD1 (5 bases). Trimming took off 5 bases at V and 4 bases at J, with 9 bases between the two ends. Germline V gene data show CDR1 as SGHTA and CDR2 as FQGNSA. The CDR3 is 13 amino acids. CDR3 protein: CASSLQDNQPQHF. The CDR3 DNA reads as TGTGCCAGCAGCCTACAGGATAATCAGCCCCAGCATTTT.

The rearrangement joins TRBV6-5 to TRBJ1-2, with D perhaps TRBD1 (5 bases). Between the trimmed V and J ends, which lost 6 bases and 1 base, there was a span of 12 bases. CDR1 and CDR2 (germline): MNHEY, SVGAGI. The CDR3 has 14 amino acids. CDR3 sequence: CASRAGGLNYGYTF. Written as DNA, the CDR3 is TGTGCCAGCAGGGCCGGGGGACTTAACTATGGCTACACCTTC.

The rearrangement links TRBV5-1 to TRBJ2-1; D tentatively fits TRBD1 or TRBD2 (5 bases each). V dropped 2 bases and J dropped 0 bases, with 18 bases sitting between them. Germline V gene sequence: CDR1 SGHRS, CDR2 YFSETQ. This CDR3 spans 18 amino acids. For the CDR3, the DNA is TGCGCCAGCAGCTTATCCGGGCGGGCAGGGAGCTCCTACAATGAGCAGTTCTTC. It translates to CASSLSGRAGSSYNEQFF.

The chain uses TRBV7-6 and TRBJ2-7, with 12 positions matching TRBD2. The CDR3 loop spans 15 amino acids. The germline V gene has CDR1 SGHVS and CDR2 FNYEAQ. V shed 5 bases and J 6 bases; nucleotides not matched to a gene: 8. The CDR3: CASSTRLAGVGEQYF. CDR3 nucleotides: TGTGCCAGCAGCACCCGACTAGCGGGAGTTGGCGAGCAGTACTTC.

The V call is TRBV9, the J call TRBJ2-1, with 8 bases lining up with TRBD2. The CDR3 length is 17 residues. Germline CDR1 reads SGDLS; CDR2 reads YYNGEE. Trimming at V came to 2 bases and at J to 0 bases, leaving 7 bases not matched to a gene. The CDR3 loop is CASSVPREDTSYNEQFF. The CDR3 DNA reads as TGTGCCAGCAGCGTCCCGCGGGAGGACACCTCCTACAATGAGCAGTTCTTC.

The gene calls are TRBV7-2 and TRBJ2-5; D call uncertain. V lost 5 bases, J lost 5 bases, and 12 bases lay in between. Germline-derived CDR1 and CDR2 are SGHTA and FQGNSA. This CDR3 has 13 amino acids. For the CDR3, the DNA is TGTGCCAGCAGCCCCAATAGCCGGGAGACCCAGTACTTC. Translated: CASSPNSRETQYF.

The rearrangement joins TRBV5-1 to TRBJ2-7; TRBD2 is a possible D gene (6 bases). The CDR3 covers 14 residues. In germline, CDR1 is SGHRS, CDR2 YFSETQ. V dropped 3 bases and J dropped 5 bases, with 15 bases sitting between them. The CDR3 is CASSSRDSRDEQYF. CDR3 in DNA: TGCGCCAGCAGCTCCAGGGACTCTAGAGACGAGCAGTACTTC.